A selection of T cell receptor beta chains follows, all from one sample in a study of T-cell reconstitution after alpha-beta-depleted transplantation in children. A single record per CDR3 protein comes from TCRdb applying MiXCR to the PCR reads. Altogether some 490,000 distinct CDR3 sequences are present, about 12% being singletons, with the ten largest covering roughly 5.4%. The starting material was PBMCs from the stem cell graft donor, obtained from the stem cell graft. The receptors were gathered from a human donor who donated a stem cell graft to a child with combined immunodeficiency. CDR3s include the opening cysteine and the closing phenylalanine or tryptophan. Each record gives: V gene, clone size, D gene, J gene, CDR3 protein, CDR3 DNA. A D gene is named only where the DNA matches it firmly. Clone size appears in some rows only: once, few, many, or a class for an expanded clone.

v_gene: TRBV20-1
abundance: -
d_gene: TRBD2
j_gene: TRBJ2-1
CDR3aa: CSWTSGGDLSYNEQFF
CDR3nt: TGCAGCTGGACTAGCGGGGGCGATCTATCCTACAATGAGCAGTTCTTC

v_gene: TRBV30
abundance: many
d_gene: -
j_gene: TRBJ1-2
CDR3aa: CAWSPESWGYTF
CDR3nt: TGTGCCTGGAGCCCCGAGAGCTGGGGCTACACCTTC

v_gene: TRBV6-2/TRBV6-3
abundance: -
d_gene: TRBD2
j_gene: TRBJ2-7
CDR3aa: CASSLGLANTYEQYF
CDR3nt: TGTGCCAGCAGTCTGGGACTAGCAAACACCTACGAGCAGTACTTC

v_gene: TRBV11-2
abundance: few
d_gene: TRBD2
j_gene: TRBJ2-3
CDR3aa: CASSYLAGASTDTQYF
CDR3nt: TGTGCCAGCAGCTACCTAGCGGGGGCCAGCACAGATACGCAGTATTTT

v_gene: TRBV6-5
abundance: -
d_gene: -
j_gene: TRBJ2-3
CDR3aa: CASSYRISGEPLTDTQYF
CDR3nt: TGTGCCAGCAGTTACCGGATCAGCGGAGAGCCACTCACAGATACGCAGTATTTT

v_gene: TRBV5-5
abundance: many
d_gene: -
j_gene: TRBJ2-3
CDR3aa: CASSSDITDTQYF
CDR3nt: TGTGCCAGCAGCTCTGATATTACAGATACGCAGTATTTT

v_gene: TRBV10-3
abundance: few
d_gene: TRBD2
j_gene: TRBJ2-4
CDR3aa: CAISEREGDIQYF
CDR3nt: TGTGCCATCAGTGAGCGGGAGGGGGACATTCAGTACTTC

v_gene: TRBV6-5
abundance: -
d_gene: TRBD1
j_gene: TRBJ2-6
CDR3aa: CASSPGQAGANVLTF
CDR3nt: TGTGCCAGCAGCCCCGGACAGGCTGGGGCCAACGTCCTGACTTTC

v_gene: TRBV6-1
abundance: few
d_gene: TRBD2
j_gene: TRBJ2-6
CDR3aa: CASKKREAAGANVLTF
CDR3nt: TGTGCCAGCAAAAAGCGGGAGGCAGCTGGGGCCAACGTCCTGACTTTC

v_gene: TRBV12-3/TRBV12-4
abundance: few
d_gene: TRBD2
j_gene: TRBJ2-1
CDR3aa: CASSWGLAGGPYNEQFF
CDR3nt: TGTGCCAGCAGTTGGGGACTAGCGGGGGGCCCCTACAATGAGCAGTTCTTC

v_gene: TRBV5-1
abundance: many
d_gene: TRBD2
j_gene: TRBJ2-3
CDR3aa: CASSSPSGKADTDTQYF
CDR3nt: TGCGCCAGCAGCTCCCCTAGCGGGAAGGCCGACACAGATACGCAGTATTTT

v_gene: TRBV18
abundance: -
d_gene: -
j_gene: TRBJ1-3
CDR3aa: CASSPTRDGNTIYF
CDR3nt: TGTGCCAGCTCACCAACCAGGGACGGAAACACCATATATTTT

v_gene: TRBV20-1
abundance: -
d_gene: -
j_gene: TRBJ1-4
CDR3aa: CSASRGTNEKLFF
CDR3nt: TGCAGTGCTAGCCGGGGAACTAATGAAAAACTGTTTTTT

v_gene: TRBV29-1
abundance: few
d_gene: TRBD2
j_gene: TRBJ2-1
CDR3aa: CSVEDGTSPYNEQFF
CDR3nt: TGCAGCGTTGAAGACGGGACTAGCCCCTACAATGAGCAGTTCTTC

v_gene: TRBV25-1
abundance: many
d_gene: TRBD1
j_gene: TRBJ1-2
CDR3aa: CASSEWFSTGGTYGYTF
CDR3nt: TGTGCCAGCAGTGAATGGTTTTCGACAGGGGGCACCTATGGCTACACCTTC

v_gene: TRBV5-1
abundance: -
d_gene: -
j_gene: TRBJ2-5
CDR3aa: CATSSPEQETQYF
CDR3nt: TGCGCCACTTCGAGTCCGGAGCAAGAGACCCAGTACTTC

v_gene: TRBV12-3/TRBV12-4
abundance: few
d_gene: TRBD1
j_gene: TRBJ1-1
CDR3aa: CASSRGRGLSEAFF
CDR3nt: TGTGCCAGCAGCAGGGGGCGCGGGCTTAGTGAAGCTTTCTTT

v_gene: TRBV29-1
abundance: -
d_gene: -
j_gene: TRBJ2-3
CDR3aa: CSVITISGDTQYF
CDR3nt: TGCAGCGTTATAACCATCAGCGGGGATACGCAGTATTTT

v_gene: TRBV20-1
abundance: few
d_gene: TRBD2
j_gene: TRBJ2-5
CDR3aa: CSANSWSSGAQETQYF
CDR3nt: TGCAGTGCTAATAGTTGGTCTAGCGGGGCGCAAGAGACCCAGTACTTC

v_gene: TRBV9
abundance: few
d_gene: TRBD2
j_gene: TRBJ2-5
CDR3aa: CASSASGGMKETQYF
CDR3nt: TGTGCCAGCAGCGCTAGCGGGGGGATGAAAGAGACCCAGTACTTC

v_gene: TRBV6-1
abundance: many
d_gene: TRBD2
j_gene: TRBJ2-5
CDR3aa: CASRYGGDGQETQYF
CDR3nt: TGTGCCAGTCGGTATGGGGGGGACGGCCAAGAGACCCAGTACTTC

v_gene: TRBV20-1
abundance: many
d_gene: -
j_gene: TRBJ2-7
CDR3aa: CSATPNVGGALYSYEQYF
CDR3nt: TGCAGTGCGACCCCCAACGTGGGGGGGGCCCTATACTCCTACGAGCAGTACTTC

v_gene: TRBV6-2/TRBV6-3
abundance: -
d_gene: -
j_gene: TRBJ2-1
CDR3aa: CASSYERGEQFF
CDR3nt: TGTGCCAGCAGTTACGAGCGAGGGGAGCAGTTCTTC

v_gene: TRBV10-3
abundance: few
d_gene: TRBD1
j_gene: TRBJ1-1
CDR3aa: CAIRGQGGGITEAFF
CDR3nt: TGTGCCATCAGGGGACAGGGAGGAGGTATCACTGAAGCTTTCTTT

v_gene: TRBV12-3/TRBV12-4
abundance: few
d_gene: -
j_gene: TRBJ1-6
CDR3aa: CASSLEQGTSSPLHF
CDR3nt: TGTGCCAGCAGTTTAGAACAGGGAACGAGTTCACCCCTCCACTTT

v_gene: TRBV11-2
abundance: many
d_gene: TRBD2
j_gene: TRBJ2-3
CDR3aa: CASSLDFAGGGLTDTQYF
CDR3nt: TGTGCCAGCAGCTTAGATTTTGCGGGGGGAGGGCTCACAGATACGCAGTATTTT

v_gene: TRBV6-5
abundance: few
d_gene: TRBD1
j_gene: TRBJ2-1
CDR3aa: CASSYTGTGYNEQFF
CDR3nt: TGTGCCAGCAGTTACACCGGGACAGGGTACAATGAGCAGTTCTTC

v_gene: TRBV10-3
abundance: few
d_gene: TRBD1
j_gene: TRBJ2-5
CDR3aa: CATLPVDRGGETQYF
CDR3nt: TGTGCCACCCTCCCTGTGGACAGGGGGGGGGAGACCCAGTACTTC

v_gene: TRBV11-2
abundance: few
d_gene: TRBD2
j_gene: TRBJ2-7
CDR3aa: CASSESGGALSEQYF
CDR3nt: TGTGCCAGCAGCGAAAGCGGGGGGGCTCTATCCGAGCAGTACTTC

v_gene: TRBV2
abundance: -
d_gene: TRBD2
j_gene: TRBJ2-4
CDR3aa: CASSERSGGKNIQYF
CDR3nt: TGTGCCAGCAGTGAAAGGAGCGGGGGGAAAAACATTCAGTACTTC

v_gene: TRBV10-3
abundance: -
d_gene: TRBD2
j_gene: TRBJ2-1
CDR3aa: CAISRRTSGHSYNEQFF
CDR3nt: TGTGCCATCAGTCGGCGGACTAGCGGACACTCCTACAATGAGCAGTTCTTC

v_gene: TRBV6-1
abundance: -
d_gene: -
j_gene: TRBJ1-1
CDR3aa: CASRLRSTNTEAFF
CDR3nt: TGTGCCAGCAGACTCAGATCCACGAACACTGAAGCTTTCTTT

v_gene: TRBV29-1
abundance: few
d_gene: TRBD2
j_gene: TRBJ2-3
CDR3aa: CSGGTSGTSTDTQYF
CDR3nt: TGCAGCGGAGGGACTAGCGGGACTAGCACAGATACGCAGTATTTT

v_gene: TRBV7-8
abundance: many
d_gene: -
j_gene: TRBJ2-2
CDR3aa: CASSTVGPELFF
CDR3nt: TGTGCCAGCAGCACAGTCGGTCCGGAGCTGTTTTTT

v_gene: TRBV9
abundance: few
d_gene: -
j_gene: TRBJ1-6
CDR3aa: CASSVEDQLNSPLHF
CDR3nt: TGTGCCAGCAGCGTAGAAGATCAGCTTAATTCACCCCTCCACTTT

v_gene: TRBV7-9
abundance: few
d_gene: TRBD2
j_gene: TRBJ2-1
CDR3aa: CASSFGTSGDNEQFF
CDR3nt: TGTGCCAGCAGCTTCGGGACTAGCGGGGACAATGAGCAGTTCTTC

v_gene: TRBV7-2
abundance: -
d_gene: TRBD1
j_gene: TRBJ2-7
CDR3aa: CASSLPRDRATDEQYF
CDR3nt: TGTGCCAGCAGCTTACCTCGGGACAGGGCGACTGACGAGCAGTACTTC

v_gene: TRBV12-3/TRBV12-4
abundance: -
d_gene: TRBD2
j_gene: TRBJ2-1
CDR3aa: CASSFRTSGSSYNEQFF
CDR3nt: TGTGCCAGCAGTTTCCGGACTAGCGGAAGCTCCTACAATGAGCAGTTCTTC

v_gene: TRBV12-3/TRBV12-4
abundance: -
d_gene: -
j_gene: TRBJ2-1
CDR3aa: CASAGIEQFF
CDR3nt: TGTGCCAGCGCGGGCATTGAGCAGTTCTTC

v_gene: TRBV20-1
abundance: many
d_gene: -
j_gene: TRBJ2-5
CDR3aa: CSAQTTKETQYF
CDR3nt: TGCAGTGCTCAGACCACGAAAGAGACCCAGTACTTC

v_gene: TRBV24-1
abundance: few
d_gene: -
j_gene: TRBJ2-2
CDR3aa: CATSDFRLDSGELFF
CDR3nt: TGTGCCACCAGTGATTTCAGACTAGACTCCGGGGAGCTGTTTTTT

v_gene: TRBV2
abundance: many
d_gene: TRBD1
j_gene: TRBJ2-2
CDR3aa: CAIRDREAGELFF
CDR3nt: TGTGCCATCCGGGACAGGGAGGCCGGGGAGCTGTTTTTT

v_gene: TRBV4-3
abundance: many
d_gene: -
j_gene: TRBJ2-7
CDR3aa: CASSQGSGSSYEQYF
CDR3nt: TGCGCCAGCAGCCAAGGATCAGGGAGCTCCTACGAGCAGTACTTC

v_gene: TRBV12-3/TRBV12-4
abundance: -
d_gene: TRBD2
j_gene: TRBJ2-5
CDR3aa: CASSLWASGEQETQYF
CDR3nt: TGTGCCAGCAGTTTATGGGCTAGCGGGGAACAAGAGACCCAGTACTTC

v_gene: TRBV10-3
abundance: many
d_gene: -
j_gene: TRBJ2-3
CDR3aa: CAISEWGGETDTQYF
CDR3nt: TGTGCCATCAGTGAGTGGGGGGGCGAAACAGATACGCAGTATTTT

v_gene: TRBV7-8
abundance: -
d_gene: TRBD2
j_gene: TRBJ2-1
CDR3aa: CASSLELAGEQFF
CDR3nt: TGTGCCAGCAGCTTAGAACTAGCGGGAGAGCAGTTCTTC

v_gene: TRBV12-3/TRBV12-4
abundance: many
d_gene: -
j_gene: TRBJ2-2
CDR3aa: CASSLQGGFGGELFF
CDR3nt: TGTGCCAGCAGTTTACAGGGGGGGTTTGGCGGGGAGCTGTTTTTT

v_gene: TRBV7-9
abundance: -
d_gene: -
j_gene: TRBJ2-5
CDR3aa: CASSLLLGETQYF
CDR3nt: TGTGCCAGCAGCTTACTACTAGGAGAGACCCAGTACTTC

v_gene: TRBV29-1
abundance: few
d_gene: -
j_gene: TRBJ1-1
CDR3aa: CSVEETSSGAAFF
CDR3nt: TGCAGCGTTGAAGAAACCTCCTCGGGGGCGGCTTTCTTT

v_gene: TRBV20-1
abundance: -
d_gene: -
j_gene: TRBJ2-5
CDR3aa: CSASVPETQYF
CDR3nt: TGCAGTGCTAGCGTTCCAGAGACCCAGTACTTC

v_gene: TRBV20-1
abundance: -
d_gene: TRBD2
j_gene: TRBJ2-5
CDR3aa: CCAQAPGLAGSPSQETQYF
CDR3nt: TGCTGTGCCCAAGCCCCGGGACTAGCGGGGTCACCTAGCCAAGAGACCCAGTACTTC

v_gene: TRBV6-2/TRBV6-3
abundance: -
d_gene: -
j_gene: TRBJ2-2
CDR3aa: CASSPVSTGELFF
CDR3nt: TGTGCCAGCAGTCCCGTTTCCACCGGGGAGCTGTTTTTT

v_gene: TRBV5-5
abundance: many
d_gene: TRBD1
j_gene: TRBJ2-5
CDR3aa: CASSWGQGETQYF
CDR3nt: TGTGCCAGCAGCTGGGGACAGGGAGAGACCCAGTACTTC

v_gene: TRBV16
abundance: many
d_gene: -
j_gene: TRBJ2-7
CDR3aa: CASSQLGGVYEQYF
CDR3nt: TGTGCCAGCAGCCAGCTAGGAGGAGTCTACGAGCAGTACTTC

v_gene: TRBV27
abundance: few
d_gene: TRBD2
j_gene: TRBJ2-1
CDR3aa: CASSSAGLAGGNEQFF
CDR3nt: TGTGCCAGCAGTTCCGCGGGACTAGCGGGAGGAAATGAGCAGTTCTTC

v_gene: TRBV5-5
abundance: few
d_gene: -
j_gene: TRBJ2-6
CDR3aa: CASSLDWGLSGANVLTF
CDR3nt: TGTGCCAGCAGCTTGGACTGGGGACTCTCTGGGGCCAACGTCCTGACTTTC

v_gene: TRBV2
abundance: -
d_gene: -
j_gene: TRBJ1-3
CDR3aa: CASSLRRDRWGNTIYF
CDR3nt: TGTGCCAGCAGTCTCCGCCGGGACCGATGGGGAAACACCATATATTTT

v_gene: TRBV25-1
abundance: -
d_gene: TRBD1
j_gene: TRBJ2-5
CDR3aa: CASSARDSYQETQYF
CDR3nt: TGTGCCAGCAGTGCCCGGGACAGCTACCAAGAGACCCAGTACTTC

v_gene: TRBV12-3/TRBV12-4
abundance: many
d_gene: -
j_gene: TRBJ2-3
CDR3aa: CASSQLDDSRGDDTQYF
CDR3nt: TGTGCCAGCAGCCAATTAGACGACAGCCGCGGGGATGATACGCAGTATTTT

v_gene: TRBV5-6
abundance: -
d_gene: -
j_gene: TRBJ1-4
CDR3aa: CASSLTYWPDEKLFF
CDR3nt: TGTGCCAGCAGCCTAACCTATTGGCCGGATGAAAAACTGTTTTTT